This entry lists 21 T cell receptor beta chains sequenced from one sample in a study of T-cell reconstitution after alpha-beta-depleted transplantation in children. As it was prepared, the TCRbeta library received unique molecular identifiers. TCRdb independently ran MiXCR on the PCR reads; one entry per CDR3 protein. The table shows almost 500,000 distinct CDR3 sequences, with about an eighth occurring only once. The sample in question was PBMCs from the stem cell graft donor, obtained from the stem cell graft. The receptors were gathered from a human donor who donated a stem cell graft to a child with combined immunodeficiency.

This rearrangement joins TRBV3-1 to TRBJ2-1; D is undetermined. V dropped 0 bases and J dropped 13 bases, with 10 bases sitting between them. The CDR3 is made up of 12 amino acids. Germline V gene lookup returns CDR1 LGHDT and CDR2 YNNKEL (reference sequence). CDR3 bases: TGTGCCAGCAGCCAAGAACCGGGCGGACAGTTCTTC. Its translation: CASSQEPGGQFF.

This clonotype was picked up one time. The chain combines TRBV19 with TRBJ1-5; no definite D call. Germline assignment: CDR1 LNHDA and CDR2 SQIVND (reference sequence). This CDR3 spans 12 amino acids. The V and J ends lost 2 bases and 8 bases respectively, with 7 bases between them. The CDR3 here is CASSIREEPQHF. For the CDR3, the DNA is TGTGCCAGTAGTATACGTGAGGAGCCCCAGCATTTT. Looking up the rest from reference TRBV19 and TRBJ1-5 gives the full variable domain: DGGITQSPKYLFRKEGQNVTLSCEQNLNHDAMYWYRQDPGQGLRLIYYSQIVNDFQKGDIAEGYSVSREKKESFPLTVTSAQKNPTAFYLCASSIREEPQHFGDGTRLSIL.

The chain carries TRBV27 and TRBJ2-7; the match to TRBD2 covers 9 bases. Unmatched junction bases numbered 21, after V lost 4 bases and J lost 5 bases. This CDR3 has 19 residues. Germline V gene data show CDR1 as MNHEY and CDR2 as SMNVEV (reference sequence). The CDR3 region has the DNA TGTGCCAGCAGTTCCTTAGCTAATGCGCGGGAGGGGAGCGGGAACGAGCAGTACTTC. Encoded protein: CASSSLANAREGSGNEQYF.

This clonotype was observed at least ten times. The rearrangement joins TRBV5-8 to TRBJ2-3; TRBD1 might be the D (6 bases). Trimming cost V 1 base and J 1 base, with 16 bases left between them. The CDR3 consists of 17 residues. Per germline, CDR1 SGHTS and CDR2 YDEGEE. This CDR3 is CASSLPLDSRGTDTQYF. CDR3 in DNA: TGTGCCAGCAGCTTGCCCCTGGACAGCCGGGGCACAGATACGCAGTATTTT.

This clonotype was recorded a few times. CDR3 amino acids: CASSSSSGGAYEQYF. DNA for the CDR3: TGCGCCAGCAGCTCTAGTAGTGGGGGGGCCTACGAGCAGTACTTC. The chain carries TRBV5-1 and TRBJ2-7; 7 bases agree with TRBD2. After removal of 3 bases from V and 2 bases from J, the junction contained 8 bases not matched to a gene. This CDR3 region has 15 residues. Germline CDR1 and CDR2: SGHRS and YFSETQ.

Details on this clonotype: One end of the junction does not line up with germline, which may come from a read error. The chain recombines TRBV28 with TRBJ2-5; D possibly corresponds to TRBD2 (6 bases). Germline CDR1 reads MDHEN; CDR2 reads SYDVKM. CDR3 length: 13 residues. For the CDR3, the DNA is TGTGCCAGCAGCCCAGCCCTCCGGGAGACCCCGTACTTC. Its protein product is CASSPALRETPYF.

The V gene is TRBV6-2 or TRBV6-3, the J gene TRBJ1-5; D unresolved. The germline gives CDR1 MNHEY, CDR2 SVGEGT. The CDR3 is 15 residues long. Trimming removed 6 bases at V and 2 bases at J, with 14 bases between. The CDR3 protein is CASRNSRAGNQPQHF. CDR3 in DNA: TGTGCCAGCAGGAACTCAAGGGCTGGCAATCAGCCCCAGCATTTT.

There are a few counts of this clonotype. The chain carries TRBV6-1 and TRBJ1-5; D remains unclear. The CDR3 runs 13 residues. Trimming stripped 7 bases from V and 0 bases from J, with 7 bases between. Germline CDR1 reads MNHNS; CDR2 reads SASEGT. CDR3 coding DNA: TGTGCCAGCACCCGGTATAGCAATCAGCCCCAGCATTTT. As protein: CASTRYSNQPQHF.

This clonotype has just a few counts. CDR3 protein: CASSWYRHRSGANVLTF. The CDR3 DNA sequence: TGTGCCAGCAGTTGGTACAGGCATCGCTCTGGGGCCAACGTCCTGACTTTC. The V call is TRBV12-3 or TRBV12-4, the J call TRBJ2-6, with D maybe TRBD1 (5 bases). The CDR3 covers 17 residues. The V and J ends lost 4 bases and 0 bases respectively, with 13 bases between them.

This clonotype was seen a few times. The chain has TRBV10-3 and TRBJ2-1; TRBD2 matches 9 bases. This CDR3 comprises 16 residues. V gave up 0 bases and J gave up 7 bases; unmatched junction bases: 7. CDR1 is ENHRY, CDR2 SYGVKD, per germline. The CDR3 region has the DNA TGTGCCATCAGTGAGTCACTTAGCGGGAGTCTTAATGAGCAGTTCTTC. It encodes CAISESLSGSLNEQFF.

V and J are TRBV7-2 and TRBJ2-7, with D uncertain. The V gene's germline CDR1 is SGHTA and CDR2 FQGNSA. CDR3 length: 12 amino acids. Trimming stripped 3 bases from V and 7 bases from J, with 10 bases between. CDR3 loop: CASSFVLGEQYF. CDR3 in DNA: TGTGCCAGCAGCTTCGTCCTGGGGGAGCAGTACTTC.

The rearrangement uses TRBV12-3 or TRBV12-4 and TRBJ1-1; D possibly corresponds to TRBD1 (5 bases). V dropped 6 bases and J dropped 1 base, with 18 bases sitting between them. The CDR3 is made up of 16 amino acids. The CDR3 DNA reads TGTGCCAGCAGCTACCCCCCCCTAGGGGAGAACACTGAAGCTTTCTTT. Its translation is CASSYPPLGENTEAFF.

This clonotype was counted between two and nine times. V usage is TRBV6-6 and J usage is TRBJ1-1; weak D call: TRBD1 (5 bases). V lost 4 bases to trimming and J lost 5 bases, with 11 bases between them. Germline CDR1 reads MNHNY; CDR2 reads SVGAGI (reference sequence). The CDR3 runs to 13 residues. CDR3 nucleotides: TGTGCCAGCAGTTCCGGGGCACTTACTGAAGCTTTCTTT. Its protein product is CASSSGALTEAFF.

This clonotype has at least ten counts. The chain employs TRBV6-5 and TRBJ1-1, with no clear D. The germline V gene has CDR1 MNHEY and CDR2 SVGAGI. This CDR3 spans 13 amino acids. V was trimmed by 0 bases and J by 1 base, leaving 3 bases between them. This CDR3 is CASSYSWNTEAFF. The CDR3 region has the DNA TGTGCCAGCAGTTACTCGTGGAACACTGAAGCTTTCTTT.

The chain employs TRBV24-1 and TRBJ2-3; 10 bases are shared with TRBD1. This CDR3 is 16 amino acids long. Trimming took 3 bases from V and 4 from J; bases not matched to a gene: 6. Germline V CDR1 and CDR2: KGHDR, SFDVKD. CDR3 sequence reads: CATSDRGDRGPDTQYF. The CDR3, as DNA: TGTGCCACCAGTGATCGGGGGGACAGGGGACCAGATACGCAGTATTTT.

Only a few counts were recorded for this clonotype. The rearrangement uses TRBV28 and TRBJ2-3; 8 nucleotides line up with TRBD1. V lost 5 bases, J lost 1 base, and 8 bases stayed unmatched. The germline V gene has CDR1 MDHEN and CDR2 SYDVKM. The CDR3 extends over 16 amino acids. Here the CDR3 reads CASSPPAGQGTDTQYF. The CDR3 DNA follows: TGTGCCAGCAGTCCCCCCGCGGGACAGGGCACAGATACGCAGTATTTT.

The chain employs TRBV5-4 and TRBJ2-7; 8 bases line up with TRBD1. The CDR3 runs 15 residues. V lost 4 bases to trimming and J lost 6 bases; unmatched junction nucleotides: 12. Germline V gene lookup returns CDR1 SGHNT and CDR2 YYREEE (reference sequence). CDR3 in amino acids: CASSTWTGLGTEQYF. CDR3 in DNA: TGTGCCAGCAGCACTTGGACAGGGCTTGGAACCGAGCAGTACTTC. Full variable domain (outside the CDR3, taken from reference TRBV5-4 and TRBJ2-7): ETGVTQSPTHLIKTRGQQVTLRCSSQSGHNTVSWYQQALGQGPQFIFQYYREEENGRGNFPPRFSGLQFPNYSSELNVNALELDDSALYLCASSTWTGLGTEQYFGPGTRLTVT.

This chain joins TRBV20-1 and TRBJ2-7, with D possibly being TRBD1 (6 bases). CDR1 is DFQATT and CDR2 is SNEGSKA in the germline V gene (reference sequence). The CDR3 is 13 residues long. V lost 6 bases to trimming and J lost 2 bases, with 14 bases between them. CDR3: CSAVQGGAYEQYF. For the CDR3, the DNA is TGCAGTGCCGTACAGGGTGGGGCCTACGAGCAGTACTTC.

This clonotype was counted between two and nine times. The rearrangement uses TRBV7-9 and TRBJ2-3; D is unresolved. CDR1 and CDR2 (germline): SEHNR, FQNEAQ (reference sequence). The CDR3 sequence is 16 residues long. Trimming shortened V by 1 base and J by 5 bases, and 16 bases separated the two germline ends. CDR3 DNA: TGTGCCAGCAGCTTAGTTAGGACCTCGGCGATAGATACGCAGTATTTT. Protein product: CASSLVRTSAIDTQYF.

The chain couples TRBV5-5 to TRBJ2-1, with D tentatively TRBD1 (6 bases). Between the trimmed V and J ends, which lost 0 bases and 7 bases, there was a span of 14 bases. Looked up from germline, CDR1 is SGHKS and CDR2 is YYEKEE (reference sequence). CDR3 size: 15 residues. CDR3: CASSLVQGSKNEQFF. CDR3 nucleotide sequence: TGTGCCAGCAGCTTGGTACAGGGAAGTAAGAATGAGCAGTTCTTC.

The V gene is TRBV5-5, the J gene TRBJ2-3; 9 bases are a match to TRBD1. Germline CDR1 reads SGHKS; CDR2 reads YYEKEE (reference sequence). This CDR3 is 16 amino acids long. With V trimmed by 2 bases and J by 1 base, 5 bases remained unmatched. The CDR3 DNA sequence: TGTGCCAGCAGCTTAGGGACAGGGATTGGCACAGATACGCAGTATTTT. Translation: CASSLGTGIGTDTQYF.